This entry is about one TCR beta chain. Its antigen is not known. This entry is derived from a study of T cells in Graves' hyperthyroidism and ophthalmopathy. Uncontrolled infections, other autoimmune diseases, pregnancy or lactation led to exclusion of patients. The V end was cut by 0 bases, the J end by 5 bases, with 14 bases between. The CDR3 has 15 residues. Germline V lookup: CDR1 SGHRS, CDR2 YFSETQ. Amplification of TCR beta CDR3 regions was performed using RNA transcripts as template. Initially, a first-round RT-PCR of the TCR CDR3 employed the HTBI primer set. TCRdb reprocessed the multiplex PCR reads via MiXCR and lists one record per CDR3 protein. The profile shows roughly 500,000 distinct CDR3 sequences, 35% to 55% of them singletons. Study findings and constraints: The model anticipated ophthalmopathy a median about 6.5 months pre-onset. In the blood, most expanded thyroid clonotypes above 0.001 appeared as well.

Sequencing was performed on peripheral blood or thyroid tissue (not recorded which). The chain is built from TRBV5-1 and TRBJ1-1; D unclear. The source of this sequence is an adult woman with Graves' disease, either hyperthyroidism or ophthalmopathy (not recorded which). The CDR3 sequence: CASSLAGVGRTEAFF. In DNA, the CDR3 is TGCGCCAGCAGCTTGGCCGGGGTGGGGAGAACTGAAGCTTTCTTT.